The text below deals with one TCR beta chain. Sequenced by immunoSEQ multiplex PCR; TCRdb stores in-frame clones only, minus some. The sample has roughly 700,000 clones, 85% to 90% seen once; the top ten hold around 0.0099%. The record originates from a study of shared T cell receptors in the human thymus. V shed 1 base and J shed 3 bases, with 10 bases lying between them. The CDR3 spans 15 residues. Germline assignment: CDR1 SGHTA and CDR2 FQGNSA. These same records also appear under a second study, on human thymus T cells. That work contributes: Thymus specimens were resections from corrective heart surgery. Overlap was high between thymic repertoires from unrelated individuals, as reported in related research.

V is TRBV7-2 and J is TRBJ1-5, with D possibly matching TRBD1 (6 bases). Sequenced material: thymocytes. The receptor comes from a boy younger than two with a congenital heart defect. The CDR3 sequence is CASSLVAGANQPQHF. Written as DNA, the CDR3 is TGTGCCAGCAGCTTAGTCGCAGGGGCCAATCAGCCCCAGCATTTT.